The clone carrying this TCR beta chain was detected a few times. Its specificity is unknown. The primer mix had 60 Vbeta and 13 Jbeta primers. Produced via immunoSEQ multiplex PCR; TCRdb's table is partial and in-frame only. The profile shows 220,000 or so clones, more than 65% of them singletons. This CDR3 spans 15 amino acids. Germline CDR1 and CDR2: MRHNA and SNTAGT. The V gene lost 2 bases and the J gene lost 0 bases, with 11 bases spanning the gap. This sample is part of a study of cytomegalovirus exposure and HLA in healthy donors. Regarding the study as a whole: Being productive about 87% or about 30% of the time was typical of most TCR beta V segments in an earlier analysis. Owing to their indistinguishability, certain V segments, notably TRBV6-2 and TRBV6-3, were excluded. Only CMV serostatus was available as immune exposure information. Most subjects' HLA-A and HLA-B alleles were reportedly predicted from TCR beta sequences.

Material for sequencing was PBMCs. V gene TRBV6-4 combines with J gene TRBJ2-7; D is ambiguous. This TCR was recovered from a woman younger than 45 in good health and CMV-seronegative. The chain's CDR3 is CASSDRVPRSYEQYF. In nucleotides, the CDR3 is TGTGCCAGCAGTGACCGGGTCCCCCGCTCCTACGAGCAGTACTTC.